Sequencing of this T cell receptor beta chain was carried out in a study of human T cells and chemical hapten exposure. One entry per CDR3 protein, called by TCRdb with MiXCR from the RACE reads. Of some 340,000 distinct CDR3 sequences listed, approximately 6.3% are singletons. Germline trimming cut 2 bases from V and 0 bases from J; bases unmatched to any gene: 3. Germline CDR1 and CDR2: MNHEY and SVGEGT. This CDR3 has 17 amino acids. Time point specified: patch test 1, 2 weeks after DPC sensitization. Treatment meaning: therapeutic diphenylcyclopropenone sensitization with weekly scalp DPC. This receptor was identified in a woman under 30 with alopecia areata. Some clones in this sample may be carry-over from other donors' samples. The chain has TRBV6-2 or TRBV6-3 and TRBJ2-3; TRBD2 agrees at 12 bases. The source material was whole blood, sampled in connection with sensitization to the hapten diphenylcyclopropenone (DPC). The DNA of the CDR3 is TGTGCCAGCAGTTACACTAGCGGGGGGCGTAGCACAGATACGCAGTATTTT. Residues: CASSYTSGGRSTDTQYF.